The T cell receptor (beta chain) under discussion was sequenced for a study of blood T cell repertoires in COVID-19. Overall study: Sources were T cells, B-cell-depleted T cells, or PBMCs; the material itself was cDNA or gDNA.

With 8 bases removed from V and 6 bases from J, the gap between germline ends came to 16 bases. The CDR3 totals 13 residues. Germline assignment: CDR1 ENHRY and CDR2 SYGVKD. This clone was seen just once. TCRdb's table, derived via immunoSEQ multiplex PCR, lists solely in-frame clones and lacks some. Of a few hundred thousand clones listed, 85% to 90% are singletons. The clonotype comes from a woman aged 50 to 60 with acute COVID-19. Material for sequencing was PBMCs or T cells enriched from blood (not recorded which). J is TRBJ2-5 and V is TRBV10-3, with D possibly being TRBD1 (8 bases). In DNA, the CDR3 is TGTGCCATCTCGGACAGGGAGGGACAGACCCAGTACTTC. Protein sequence: CAISDREGQTQYF.